The 32 T cell receptor beta chains below all came from one sample that was sequenced in a study of blood T cell repertoires in COVID-19. The protocol was immunoSEQ multiplex PCR, while the TCRdb copy is restricted to in-frame clones and leaves out a portion. The sample lists approximately 250,000 clones; 75% to 90% were seen once. The specimen was peripheral blood. Receptors originate from a human donor in a cohort sampled during active COVID-19.

V usage is TRBV7-9 and J usage is TRBJ1-2; D remains ambiguous. Germline-derived CDR1 and CDR2 are SEHNR and FQNEAQ (reference sequence). The CDR3 consists of 15 residues. Trimming left V 3 bases short and J 4 bases short, with 15 bases between. In DNA, the CDR3 is TGTGCCAGCAGCTTCAAGCAGGTAGCGGGCTATGGCTACACCTTC. Translation: CASSFKQVAGYGYTF.

Concerning this clone itself: At one of its ends the junction is not consistent with the germline gene, which may arise from a read error. V is TRBV7-7 and J is TRBJ2-3; possibly TRBD2 for D (6 bases). This CDR3 has 15 amino acids. Germline V lookup: CDR1 SSHAT, CDR2 FNYEAQ (reference sequence). CDR3 bases: TGTGCTAGCAGCTTAGCGGCAGGCCCCACAGATACGCAGTATTTT. Protein: CASSLAAGPTDTQYF.

The genes are TRBV6-2 or TRBV6-3 and TRBJ2-4; D might be TRBD1 (5 bases). This CDR3 contains 17 residues. V was pared by 2 bases and J by 1 base, with 15 bases between. The V gene's germline CDR1 is MNHEY and CDR2 SVGEGT. In DNA form, the CDR3 reads TGTGCCAGCAGTTACCCCCCCGGTCCAGGGGCCAAAAACATTCAGTACTTC. Translation gives CASSYPPGPGAKNIQYF.

V is TRBV19 and J is TRBJ2-7; D not resolved. V was pared by 4 bases and J by 3 bases, with 7 bases between. The CDR3 spans 12 residues. Per germline, CDR1 LNHDA and CDR2 SQIVND (reference sequence). The CDR3 sequence is CASSSWSYEQYF. The CDR3 DNA reads TGTGCCAGTAGTAGTTGGAGCTACGAGCAGTACTTC. Looking up the rest from reference TRBV19 and TRBJ2-7 gives the full variable domain: DGGITQSPKYLFRKEGQNVTLSCEQNLNHDAMYWYRQDPGQGLRLIYYSQIVNDFQKGDIAEGYSVSREKKESFPLTVTSAQKNPTAFYLCASSSWSYEQYFGPGTRLTVT.

CDR3 sequence: CASSILDRGPTRPYEQYF. The CDR3 coding sequence is TGTGCCAGCAGCATTTTAGACAGGGGGCCAACCAGACCCTACGAGCAGTACTTC. The chain uses TRBV21-1 and TRBJ2-7; the table's D call, TRBD1, has no DNA check behind it. TRBV21-1 is noted as a pseudogene. The CDR3 runs to 18 residues.

CDR3 nucleotide sequence: TGTGCCAGCAGCCTAAGCTCCTACGAGCAGTACTTC. Translating it yields CASSLSSYEQYF. The chain is built from TRBV7-9 and TRBJ2-7; no definite D call. This CDR3 spans 12 amino acids. Deletions cut 5 bases from V and 0 bases from J, with 5 bases between. Looked up from germline, CDR1 is SEHNR and CDR2 is FQNEAQ (reference sequence).

The chain links TRBV2 to TRBJ2-7, with 7 bases aligning to TRBD1. V gave up 10 bases and J gave up 1 base; unmatched junction bases: 4. This CDR3 spans 12 amino acids. Germline values: CDR1 SNHLY, CDR2 FYNNEI. The CDR3 DNA reads as TGTGCCACCAGACAGGGTTCCTACGAGCAGTACTTC. As protein: CATRQGSYEQYF.

The chain combines TRBV5-1 with TRBJ2-3; the match to TRBD2 covers 9 bases. The germline gives CDR1 SGHRS, CDR2 YFSETQ. J gave up 4 bases and V 0 bases, and 6 bases lay outside the gene matches. This CDR3 has 16 amino acids. The DNA of the CDR3 is TGCGCCAGCAGCTTGGTAGCGGGAGTAGGCCCAGATACGCAGTATTTT. Translation: CASSLVAGVGPDTQYF.

This rearrangement joins TRBV4-1 to TRBJ2-3, with TRBD2 as a possible D gene (5 bases). The CDR3 extends over 18 amino acids. Between the trimmed V and J ends, which lost 3 bases and 2 bases, there was a span of 21 bases. Germline CDR1 reads MGHRA; CDR2 reads YSYEKL. The CDR3 nucleotides are TGCGCCAGCAGCCATGGGCGCCTCTTGACTAAACACACAGATACGCAGTATTTT. Residues: CASSHGRLLTKHTDTQYF.

This clone was seen only a few times. The CDR3 coding sequence is TGTGCCAGCAGCTTAGCGATCGGGACAGGCCTTAGCACAGATACGCAGTATTTT. Its protein is CASSLAIGTGLSTDTQYF. The chain has TRBV7-8 and TRBJ2-3; TRBD1 matches 8 bases. Germline assignment: CDR1 SGHVS and CDR2 FQNEAQ. The CDR3 runs 18 residues. V lost 0 bases, J lost 0 bases, and 8 bases stayed unmatched.

This clone showed up just once. The CDR3 reads CASSLVAAEPQETQYF. CDR3 sequence (DNA): TGTGCCAGCAGCTTAGTTGCGGCAGAGCCACAAGAGACCCAGTACTTC. The genes are TRBV7-9 and TRBJ2-5; D unresolved. In germline, CDR1 is SEHNR, CDR2 FQNEAQ (reference sequence). The CDR3 is 16 residues long. The germline V and J ends were trimmed by 1 base and 2 bases, with 14 bases remaining between them.

The genes are TRBV3-1 (or the pseudogene TRBV3-2) and TRBJ2-1; 9 nucleotides align to TRBD2. The CDR3 consists of 17 residues. The germline gives CDR1 LGHDT, CDR2 YNNKEL (reference sequence). V lost 8 bases to trimming and J lost 9 bases; unmatched junction nucleotides: 20. The CDR3 protein is CASALSGRLHPLPEQFF. DNA of the CDR3: TGTGCCAGCGCCTTAAGCGGGAGGCTACACCCCTTACCTGAGCAGTTCTTC.

The chain employs TRBV21-1 and TRBJ2-7; TRBD2 was called by the table and not checked on the DNA. TRBV21-1 is a pseudogene locus. The CDR3 has 17 amino acids. The CDR3 DNA is TGTGCCAGCATCACGGGGCGAGGGCCAGGGAGGCAAGGCGAGCAGTACTTC. It encodes CASITGRGPGRQGEQYF.

V and J are TRBV15 and TRBJ2-6; 8 bases are shared with TRBD2. Germline CDR1 is LNHNV and CDR2 is YYDKDF (reference sequence). This CDR3 spans 18 amino acids. V lost 1 base and J lost 1; bases outside the gene matches: 6. CDR3 protein: CATSRGRAGVSGANVLTF. Here the CDR3 DNA reads TGTGCCACCAGCAGAGGGCGAGCGGGGGTTTCTGGGGCCAACGTCCTGACTTTC. The full variable domain, completed using reference TRBV15 and TRBJ2-6, is DAMVIQNPRYQVTQFGKPVTLSCSQTLNHNVMYWYQQKSSQAPKLLFHYYDKDFNNEADTPDNFQSRRPNTSFCFLDIRSPGLGDTAMYLCATSRGRAGVSGANVLTFGAGSRLTVL.

The V call is TRBV11-2, the J call TRBJ2-2; 8 bases are a match to TRBD1. The CDR3 totals 16 residues. Germline loops: CDR1 SGHAT, CDR2 FQNNGV. The V and J ends lost 9 bases and 2 bases, in that order; junction bases with no gene match: 11. The CDR3 loop is CARQKQDRANTGELFF. In DNA form, the CDR3 reads TGTGCCAGACAAAAGCAGGACAGGGCCAACACCGGGGAGCTGTTTTTT.

The chain recombines TRBV6-6 with TRBJ1-5; D perhaps matches TRBD1 (5 bases). The ends were cut back, 0 bases at V and 2 bases at J, with 5 bases in the middle. This CDR3 is built from 14 residues. Germline V gene sequence: CDR1 MNHNY, CDR2 SVGAGI (reference sequence). The CDR3 reads CASSYSRGNQPQHF. The CDR3 DNA is TGTGCCAGCAGTTACTCCAGGGGCAATCAGCCCCAGCATTTT.

This clone was picked up a small number of times. V and J are TRBV5-1 and TRBJ1-1; 9 nucleotides line up with TRBD1. Trimming took 8 bases from V and 4 from J; bases not matched to a gene: 6. The CDR3 has 13 amino acids. Germline-derived CDR1 and CDR2 are SGHRS and YFSETQ. The CDR3 sequence: CASHRDRATEAFF. CDR3 in DNA: TGCGCCAGTCATCGGGACAGGGCCACTGAAGCTTTCTTT.

The chain couples TRBV7-9 to TRBJ1-5; D may be TRBD1 (5 bases). The germline CDR1 and CDR2 sequences are SEHNR and FQNEAQ (reference sequence). The CDR3 spans 15 residues. V was clipped by 6 bases and J by 4 bases, with 16 bases between them. The CDR3 DNA reads as TGTGCCAGCAGTGGGCCCGGGAGGGGAAATCAGCCCCAGCATTTT. Encoded protein: CASSGPGRGNQPQHF. The whole variable domain, remainder taken from reference TRBV7-9 and TRBJ1-5, is DTGVSQNPRHKITKRGQNVTFRCDPISEHNRLYWYRQTLGQGPEFLTYFQNEAQLEKSRLLSDRFSAERPKGSFSTLEIQRTEQGDSAMYLCASSGPGRGNQPQHFGDGTRLSIL.

This rearrangement joins TRBV29-1 to TRBJ1-2; no clear D. This CDR3 is 13 amino acids long. Germline V CDR1 and CDR2: SQVTM, ANQGSEA. The V end lost 7 bases, the J end lost 1 base, and 13 bases lay between the germline ends. This CDR3 is CSDLSSGNYGYTF. As DNA, the CDR3 is TGCAGCGACCTGAGTTCGGGTAACTATGGCTACACCTTC.

This clone has more than one count but fewer than ten. This rearrangement joins TRBV10-3 to TRBJ2-7; TRBD1 matches 9 bases. The CDR3 length is 13 residues. V was pared by 7 bases and J by 2 bases, with 3 bases of the junction left unmatched. In germline, CDR1 is ENHRY, CDR2 SYGVKD. In DNA form, the CDR3 reads TGTGCCATCAAGACAGGGGGTGCCTACGAGCAGTACTTC. It specifies CAIKTGGAYEQYF.

The chain recombines TRBV28 with TRBJ1-2; D ambiguous. This CDR3 comprises 14 residues. V lost 8 bases, J lost 3 bases, and 16 bases lay in between. Germline-derived CDR1 and CDR2 are MDHEN and SYDVKM. The CDR3 loop reads CASGPEGRDYGYTF. The CDR3 DNA is TGTGCCAGCGGACCGGAAGGGAGGGACTATGGCTACACCTTC.

This clone was found a few times. The rearrangement uses TRBV27 and TRBJ2-3; TRBD1 agrees at 10 bases. CDR1 is MNHEY and CDR2 is SMNVEV in the germline V gene (reference sequence). The CDR3 totals 14 residues. V shed 5 bases and J 4 bases; nucleotides not matched to a gene: 3. The CDR3 sequence is CASSLTGGSDTQYF. In nucleotides, the CDR3 is TGTGCCAGCAGTCTGACAGGGGGCTCAGATACGCAGTATTTT.

The V call is TRBV11-2, the J call TRBJ2-5; TRBD2 might be the D (6 bases). The CDR3 is 16 residues long. Germline loops: CDR1 SGHAT, CDR2 FQNNGV. V was clipped by 0 bases and J by 4 bases, with 15 bases between them. The CDR3 loop is CASSLELARPTETQYF. In DNA, the CDR3 is TGTGCCAGCAGCTTAGAACTAGCCAGACCGACAGAGACCCAGTACTTC.

The chain is built from TRBV6-5 and TRBJ1-3; maybe TRBD1 (6 bases). Per germline, CDR1 MNHEY and CDR2 SVGAGI. The CDR3 length is 16 residues. V lost 3 bases to trimming and J lost 0 bases, with 12 bases between them. CDR3 region: CASSYGQGYSGNTIYF. CDR3 bases: TGTGCCAGCAGTTATGGTCAGGGGTACTCTGGAAACACCATATATTTT.

This clone was found once. This sample also contains other DNA sequences that code for the same CDR3. The chain recombines TRBV5-1 with TRBJ1-1, with D uncertain. This CDR3 comprises 13 residues. The germline V gene has CDR1 SGHRS and CDR2 YFSETQ. Deletions cut 4 bases from V and 0 bases from J, with 7 bases between. CDR3 coding DNA: TGCGCCAGCAGCCTCGGGGTGAACACTGAAGCTTTCTTT. This encodes CASSLGVNTEAFF. Combining the CDR3 with reference TRBV5-1 and TRBJ1-1 gives the whole variable domain KAGVTQTPRYLIKTRGQQVTLSCSPISGHRSVSWYQQTPGQGLQFLFEYFSETQRNKGNFPGRFSGRQFSNSRSEMNVSTLELGDSALYLCASSLGVNTEAFFGQGTRLTVV.

This sequence joins TRBV4-1 and TRBJ2-7; D remains ambiguous. CDR1 and CDR2 (germline): MGHRA, YSYEKL. Trimming took 0 bases from V and 6 from J, leaving 18 bases between them. There are 16 residues in the CDR3. CDR3 loop: CASSQDVSGLVREQYF. The CDR3 coding sequence is TGCGCCAGCAGCCAAGATGTCAGTGGCCTGGTTCGCGAGCAGTACTTC.

The CDR3 sequence is CASKFSGSGGVYEQYF. The CDR3 region has the DNA TGTGCCAGTAAGTTTTCGGGAAGCGGAGGAGTCTACGAGCAGTACTTC. V and J are TRBV19 and TRBJ2-7; TRBD2 might be the D (5 bases). V lost 7 bases to trimming and J lost 3 bases, with 22 bases between them. The CDR3 covers 16 residues. Germline V gene lookup returns CDR1 LNHDA and CDR2 SQIVND (reference sequence). The variable domain in full, with the rest retrieved from reference TRBV19 and TRBJ2-7, is DGGITQSPKYLFRKEGQNVTLSCEQNLNHDAMYWYRQDPGQGLRLIYYSQIVNDFQKGDIAEGYSVSREKKESFPLTVTSAQKNPTAFYLCASKFSGSGGVYEQYFGPGTRLTVT.

The chain combines TRBV2 with TRBJ2-5, with 15 bases identical to TRBD2. Germline V gene data show CDR1 as SNHLY and CDR2 as FYNNEI. After removal of 6 bases from V and 2 bases from J, the junction contained 7 bases not matched to a gene. The CDR3 runs to 17 residues. The CDR3 bases are TGTGCCAGCAGCGAGGGACTAGCGGGAGGATGGCAAGAGACCCAGTACTTC. It is translated as CASSEGLAGGWQETQYF.

CDR3 sequence reads: CASSQDSLAGGLRGQYF. CDR3 DNA sequence: TGCGCCAGCAGCCAAGACTCTCTAGCGGGAGGACTACGCGGGCAGTACTTC. The chain carries TRBV4-1 and TRBJ2-7, with 11 positions matching TRBD2. CDR1 is MGHRA and CDR2 is YSYEKL in the germline V gene. The CDR3 runs to 17 residues. V dropped 0 bases and J dropped 9; count of bases not matched to a gene: 13.

This clone was recorded once. This chain links TRBV28 with TRBJ2-3; 9 bases are a match to TRBD1. The CDR3 runs 16 residues. The ends lost 6 bases at V and 2 bases at J; junction bases unmatched: 9. The germline V gene encodes CDR1 MDHEN and CDR2 SYDVKM. As DNA, the CDR3 is TGTGCCAGCAGAGCTCGGACAGGGGATATCACAGATACGCAGTATTTT. Translating it yields CASRARTGDITDTQYF.

V and J are TRBV3-1 (or the pseudogene TRBV3-2) and TRBJ1-3; D is unresolved. Germline V lookup: CDR1 LGHDT, CDR2 YNNKEL (reference sequence). Trimming took 1 base from V and 0 from J, leaving 10 bases between them. CDR3 length: 16 residues. The CDR3 spells CASSQGRAISGNTIYF. DNA of the CDR3: TGTGCCAGCAGCCAAGGCCGAGCTATCTCTGGAAACACCATATATTTT.

The chain employs TRBV2 and TRBJ1-5, with D unresolved. With 4 bases removed from V and 6 bases from J, the gap between germline ends came to 19 bases. CDR1 is SNHLY and CDR2 is FYNNEI in the germline V gene. The CDR3 has 16 amino acids. The DNA of the CDR3 is TGTGCCAGCAGTGGGGGAGGAAGGGCCCTTTTTCAGCCCCAGCATTTT. This gives the protein CASSGGGRALFQPQHF.